This entry lists 17 T cell receptor beta chains sequenced from one sample in a study of T cell responses to AZD1222 COVID-19 vaccine. Sequencing was performed with immunoSEQ multiplex PCR; in TCRdb, only in-frame clones are kept and a portion is missing. This sample has 95,000 to 150,000 clones, with 70% to 90% found just once. The sequencing used peripheral blood, collected on day 0 of AZD1222 vaccination. The receptors derive from an adult in good health.

The chain links TRBV18 to TRBJ1-2; no clear D gene. The CDR3 runs to 14 residues. CDR1 KGHSH and CDR2 LQKENI come from the germline V gene. The V gene lost 1 base and the J gene lost 3 bases, with 9 bases spanning the gap. Written as DNA, the CDR3 is TGTGCCAGCTCACCACAGGGCGCGGACTATGGCTACACCTTC. This gives the protein CASSPQGADYGYTF.

The CDR3 loop is CASIGGASRTYEQYF. Here the CDR3 DNA reads TGTGCCAGCATTGGAGGAGCTAGCAGAACCTACGAGCAGTACTTC. The chain has TRBV2 and TRBJ2-7; D possibly corresponds to TRBD2 (5 bases). The CDR3 contains 15 residues. Germline V gene sequence: CDR1 SNHLY, CDR2 FYNNEI. With 7 bases removed from V and 2 bases from J, the gap between germline ends came to 18 bases.

This rearrangement joins TRBV6-8 to TRBJ1-1; D might be TRBD1 (5 bases). This CDR3 region has 16 residues. In germline, CDR1 is MNHGY, CDR2 SAAAGT. Trimming stripped 7 bases from V and 1 base from J, with 19 bases between. The CDR3: CASTTDPGTRNTEAFF. Here the CDR3 DNA reads TGTGCCAGCACCACGGACCCAGGGACCAGGAACACTGAAGCTTTCTTT.

The chain joins TRBV4-3 to TRBJ2-7, with 9 bases fitting TRBD2. This CDR3 comprises 16 residues. V shed 2 bases and J 5 bases; nucleotides not matched to a gene: 10. Germline loops: CDR1 LGHNA, CDR2 YSLEER. The CDR3 region has the DNA TGCGCCAGCAGCCAAAAAATTAGCGGGAGAGTCAACGAGCAGTACTTC. Translation gives CASSQKISGRVNEQYF.

The rearrangement links TRBV11-1 to TRBJ2-7; D perhaps matches TRBD2 (5 bases). V lost 2 bases to trimming and J lost 6 bases, with 11 bases between them. The germline gives CDR1 SGHAT, CDR2 FQDESV (reference sequence). The CDR3 length is 13 residues. In DNA form, the CDR3 reads TGTGCCAGCAGCTTACGCTCAAGCGGCGAGCAGTACTTC. It specifies CASSLRSSGEQYF.

This rearrangement joins TRBV27 to TRBJ2-1; D is possibly TRBD2 (5 bases). The CDR3 runs to 14 residues. Trimming left V 3 bases short and J 8 bases short, with 14 bases between. Germline V gives CDR1 MNHEY, CDR2 SMNVEV (reference sequence). CDR3 amino acids: CASSFYPSRDEQFF. DNA of the CDR3: TGTGCCAGCAGTTTTTATCCTAGCCGGGATGAGCAGTTCTTC.

The V and J genes are TRBV6-1 and TRBJ1-1; D is unclear. V lost 6 bases and J 4 bases, leaving 15 bases between the germline ends. Germline loops: CDR1 MNHNS, CDR2 SASEGT. The CDR3 has 14 residues. CDR3 coding DNA: TGTGCCAGCAGACCACCTGCCTTTGGCACTGAAGCTTTCTTT. Translation gives CASRPPAFGTEAFF.

The chain links TRBV11-1 to TRBJ2-7; no clear D gene. V was clipped by 1 base and J by 0 bases, with 10 bases between them. Per germline, CDR1 SGHAT and CDR2 FQDESV (reference sequence). The CDR3 is made up of 15 amino acids. CDR3 sequence (DNA): TGTGCCAGCAGCTTAGGGGCAGGAAGCTCCTACGAGCAGTACTTC. Translation: CASSLGAGSSYEQYF.

The V gene is TRBV5-5, the J gene TRBJ2-2; 8 nucleotides agree with TRBD2. The CDR3 has 14 amino acids. Per germline, CDR1 SGHKS and CDR2 YYEKEE (reference sequence). Germline trimming cut 3 bases from V and 4 bases from J; bases unmatched to any gene: 2. The CDR3 region has the DNA TGTGCCAGCAGCTGGGGGACTAGCACCGGGGAGCTGTTTTTT. Its translation is CASSWGTSTGELFF.

The sample holds a few counts of this clone. The chain carries TRBV20-1 and TRBJ2-7; TRBD2 agrees at 7 bases. This CDR3 is built from 15 residues. Germline V gives CDR1 DFQATT, CDR2 SNEGSKA (reference sequence). V shed 3 bases, J shed 3 bases, and the junction held 11 bases outside the gene matches. CDR3 sequence: CSASGGGVRNYEQYF. Here the CDR3 DNA reads TGCAGTGCTAGTGGTGGGGGGGTTAGAAACTACGAGCAGTACTTC.

CDR3 in amino acids: CASSRQTYEQYF. CDR3 DNA sequence: TGTGCCAGCAGCCGACAGACGTACGAGCAGTACTTC. This sequence joins TRBV11-2 and TRBJ2-7; D possibly corresponds to TRBD1 (5 bases). Germline loops: CDR1 SGHAT, CDR2 FQNNGV. Deletions cut 5 bases from V and 4 bases from J, with 9 bases between. This CDR3 region has 12 residues. Combining the CDR3 with reference TRBV11-2 and TRBJ2-7 gives the whole variable domain EAGVAQSPRYKIIEKRQSVAFWCNPISGHATLYWYQQILGQGPKLLIQFQNNGVVDDSQLPKDRFSAERLKGVDSTLKIQPAKLEDSAVYLCASSRQTYEQYFGPGTRLTVT.

The chain uses TRBV4-3 and TRBJ1-2; D possibly corresponds to TRBD1 (5 bases). V gave up 1 base and J gave up 4 bases, with 7 bases separating them. Germline assignment: CDR1 LGHNA and CDR2 YSLEER. The CDR3 is 13 amino acids. The CDR3 bases are TGCGCCAGCAGCCAAGGACAGACCTATGGCTACACCTTC. It translates to CASSQGQTYGYTF.

The V and J genes are TRBV9 and TRBJ2-7; D call uncertain. The germline V and J ends were trimmed by 0 bases and 3 bases, with 7 bases remaining between them. Germline CDR1 reads SGDLS; CDR2 reads YYNGEE. CDR3 length equals 13 residues. The CDR3 sequence is CASSVDSYYEQYF. CDR3 nucleotides: TGTGCCAGCAGCGTAGACAGTTACTACGAGCAGTACTTC.

The chain uses TRBV6-5 and TRBJ2-7; no clear D gene. Germline V gene sequence: CDR1 MNHEY, CDR2 SVGAGI. The CDR3 contains 11 residues. V shed 8 bases and J shed 1 base, with 6 bases lying between them. The CDR3 spells CASLDSYEQYF. Written as DNA, the CDR3 is TGTGCCAGCCTAGATTCCTACGAGCAGTACTTC.

This rearrangement joins TRBV5-1 to TRBJ2-7; 7 nucleotides agree with TRBD2. The germline V gene encodes CDR1 SGHRS and CDR2 YFSETQ. V lost 0 bases, J lost 1 base, and 13 bases stayed unmatched. The CDR3 is 18 amino acids. Here the CDR3 DNA reads TGCGCCAGCAGCTTGGCCGGGGGAGGGGATCGACGGTCCTACGAGCAGTACTTC. This encodes CASSLAGGGDRRSYEQYF.

The table lists this clone with a count of one. This rearrangement joins TRBV6-6 to TRBJ1-1; D call uncertain. Trimming took off 0 bases at V and 6 bases at J, with 5 bases between the two ends. The CDR3 totals 12 residues. CDR1 and CDR2 from the germline V gene are MNHNY and SVGAGI (reference sequence). In DNA form, the CDR3 reads TGTGCCAGCAGTTACTCGAGTCCTGAAGCTTTCTTT. Translation: CASSYSSPEAFF.

This rearrangement joins TRBV6-5 to TRBJ1-1; the D is unclear. From germline, CDR1 is MNHEY and CDR2 SVGAGI. V dropped 6 bases and J dropped 1 base, with 9 bases sitting between them. This CDR3 has 13 amino acids. The CDR3 nucleotides are TGTGCCAGCAGCAAACCGGGGAACACTGAAGCTTTCTTT. This codes for CASSKPGNTEAFF.